This T cell receptor beta chain was sequenced for a study of T cells after yellow fever vaccination. CDR1 is SGHAT, CDR2 FQNNGV, per germline. CDR3 length: 16 amino acids. Trimming took 1 base from V and 0 from J; bases not matched to a gene: 2. TCRdb reprocessed the 5' RACE reads via MiXCR and lists one record per CDR3 protein. The table lists about 330,000 distinct CDR3 sequences, 4.1% of them singletons, with around 25% in the top ten. This clonotype showed up just a few times. The rearrangement joins TRBV11-2 to TRBJ1-5, with TRBD1 matching over 8 bases. The receptor's source is a man between 18 and 29 years old who received the YFV17D yellow fever vaccine. Source: PBMCs, taken 5 days after the yellow fever booster vaccination. The CDR3 here is CASSLGDRGSNQPQHF. The CDR3 bases are TGTGCCAGCAGCTTAGGCGACAGGGGTAGCAATCAGCCCCAGCATTTT.